These 16 T cell receptor beta chains came from one sample sequenced in a study of cytomegalovirus exposure and HLA in healthy donors. With 60 Vbeta and 13 Jbeta primers, the PCR was carried out. The data were produced by immunoSEQ multiplex PCR, yet TCRdb's version contains in-frame clones alone and is incomplete. The sample lists around 160,000 clones; approximately 73% were seen once. Sequencing used PBMCs. These receptors were collected from a middle-aged man in good health and CMV-seronegative.

The gene calls are TRBV16 and TRBJ2-7; D is possibly TRBD1 (6 bases). The CDR3 sequence is 14 residues long. CDR1 is KGHSY, CDR2 FQNENV, per germline. Trimming shortened V by 8 bases and J by 0 bases, and 14 bases separated the two germline ends. The CDR3 DNA reads TGTGCCAGCGGACAGCAGAAGACCTCCTACGAGCAGTACTTC. Residues: CASGQQKTSYEQYF.

The J gene is TRBJ2-3, the V gene TRBV5-1; the match to TRBD1 covers 10 bases. Germline CDR1 is SGHRS and CDR2 is YFSETQ. The ends lost 4 bases at V and 0 bases at J; junction bases unmatched: 2. The CDR3 is 15 residues long. The CDR3: CASSRGQGSTDTQYF. CDR3 nucleotide sequence: TGCGCCAGCAGCAGGGGACAGGGGAGCACAGATACGCAGTATTTT.

Details on this clone: The same CDR3 can be traced to other DNA sequences in this sample. The chain combines TRBV5-1 with TRBJ2-5; D is unresolved. Trimming removed 0 bases at V and 3 bases at J, with 6 bases between. Germline loops: CDR1 SGHRS, CDR2 YFSETQ. There are 13 residues in the CDR3. The CDR3 nucleotides read TGCGCCAGCAGCTTGGCAAACAAAGAGACCCAGTACTTC. Residues: CASSLANKETQYF.

The CDR3 nucleotides are TGTGCCAGCAGCTTGGACTCTACAGATACGCAGTATTTT. Amino acids: CASSLDSTDTQYF. The genes are TRBV5-4 and TRBJ2-3; D not certain. Germline CDR1 is SGHNT and CDR2 is YYREEE (reference sequence). This CDR3 is built from 13 residues. The ends were cut back, 0 bases at V and 3 bases at J, with 5 bases in the middle.

This clone occurred a few times. This chain links TRBV6-1 with TRBJ1-3, with a possible D match to TRBD1 (5 bases). CDR1 and CDR2 (germline): MNHNS, SASEGT. The CDR3 length is 19 residues. V lost 0 bases and J 2 bases, leaving 20 bases between the germline ends. CDR3: CASSEAQLGVLLTGNTIYF. DNA for the CDR3: TGTGCCAGCAGTGAAGCACAATTAGGGGTCCTGCTTACTGGAAACACCATATATTTT.

The rearrangement uses TRBV7-2 and TRBJ2-1, with 13 bases aligning to TRBD2. Germline values: CDR1 SGHTA, CDR2 FQGNSA. With V trimmed by 5 bases and J by 5 bases, 15 bases remained unmatched. CDR3 length: 19 amino acids. The CDR3 protein is CASSQGTSGVSRHNNEQFF. In DNA form, the CDR3 reads TGTGCCAGCAGCCAAGGGACTAGCGGGGTATCAAGACACAACAATGAGCAGTTCTTC.

The chain uses TRBV6-4 and TRBJ1-1, with a weak D call TRBD1 (5 bases). The CDR3 is 14 residues long. Looked up from germline, CDR1 is MRHNA and CDR2 is SNTAGT. Deletions cut 6 bases from V and 0 bases from J, with 11 bases between. DNA for the CDR3: TGTGCCAGCAGCCTCGACAGTATGAACACTGAAGCTTTCTTT. Translation: CASSLDSMNTEAFF.

This clone has more than one count but fewer than ten. The rearrangement links TRBV5-6 to TRBJ2-5; D might be TRBD1 (6 bases). The germline V and J ends were trimmed by 4 bases and 1 base, with 14 bases remaining between them. Germline-derived CDR1 and CDR2 are SGHDT and YYEEEE. This CDR3 comprises 15 residues. CDR3 residues: CASSPNLDSQETQYF. As DNA, the CDR3 is TGTGCCAGCAGCCCTAATTTGGACAGCCAAGAGACCCAGTACTTC.

The chain couples TRBV9 to TRBJ1-2; TRBD1 might be the D (5 bases). Germline assignment: CDR1 SGDLS and CDR2 YYNGEE. The CDR3 has 13 residues. The ends were cut back, 0 bases at V and 4 bases at J, with 7 bases in the middle. DNA of the CDR3: TGTGCCAGCAGCGTAGAGGGGTTCTATGGCTACACCTTC. Its translation is CASSVEGFYGYTF.

This clone occurred once. V is TRBV4-2 and J is TRBJ2-1; 7 bases are shared with TRBD2. The V gene's germline CDR1 is LGHNA and CDR2 YNFKEQ. V dropped 0 bases and J dropped 10; count of bases not matched to a gene: 12. This CDR3 comprises 16 residues. This CDR3 reads CASSQDLGLGSWEQFF. CDR3 sequence (DNA): TGTGCCAGCAGCCAAGATCTCGGACTAGGTTCTTGGGAGCAGTTCTTC.

CDR3 sequence reads: CASSLTGWETQYF. The CDR3 DNA sequence: TGTGCCAGCAGCTTGACAGGGTGGGAGACCCAGTACTTC. V gene TRBV2 combines with J gene TRBJ2-5; TRBD1 matches 7 bases. Trimming removed 6 bases from V and 5 bases from J; junction bases left unmatched: 6. The CDR3 runs to 13 residues. Germline assignment: CDR1 SNHLY and CDR2 FYNNEI.

The chain links TRBV19 to TRBJ2-3, with 9 bases matching TRBD1. The CDR3 runs 16 residues. CDR1 and CDR2 from the germline V gene are LNHDA and SQIVND (reference sequence). Trimming at V came to 1 base and at J to 4 bases, leaving 6 bases not matched to a gene. CDR3: CASSIADRGNADTQYF. DNA of the CDR3: TGTGCCAGTAGTATAGCGGACAGGGGTAATGCAGATACGCAGTATTTT.

This clone was seen a handful of times. The chain links TRBV19 to TRBJ1-2; 10 bases match TRBD1. Trimming took 5 bases from V and 3 from J; bases not matched to a gene: 9. The germline CDR1 and CDR2 sequences are LNHDA and SQIVND (reference sequence). The CDR3 has 16 amino acids. CDR3 nucleotide sequence: TGTGCCAGTAGTTTTCGGGGACAGGGGATCCACTATGGCTACACCTTC. It encodes CASSFRGQGIHYGYTF.

This chain uses TRBV5-1 with TRBJ1-1, with D possibly being TRBD1 (6 bases). Per germline, CDR1 SGHRS and CDR2 YFSETQ. V was clipped by 4 bases and J by 1 base, with 11 bases between them. The CDR3 runs 14 residues. CDR3 DNA: TGCGCCAGCAGCCATCTCAGGGGGAACACTGAAGCTTTCTTT. This codes for CASSHLRGNTEAFF.

This clone has ten or more counts. CDR3 loop: CASSPGLETSEQYF. The DNA for the CDR3 is TGTGCCAGCAGCCCCGGACTAGAGACTAGCGAGCAGTACTTC. The chain couples TRBV4-2 to TRBJ2-7; 7 positions agree with TRBD2. There are 14 residues in the CDR3. CDR1 LGHNA and CDR2 YNFKEQ come from the germline V gene. The J segment lost 6 bases and the V segment lost 4 bases, leaving 9 bases of the junction unmatched.

CDR3 nucleotide sequence: TGTGCCAGCAGTGAAGCAACAACAGGGAAGTATGGCTACACCTTC. Translation: CASSEATTGKYGYTF. The chain has TRBV2 and TRBJ1-2; D is possibly TRBD1 (6 bases). The CDR3 covers 15 residues. V lost 0 bases to trimming and J lost 5 bases, with 13 bases between them. Germline-derived CDR1 and CDR2 are SNHLY and FYNNEI.